Included here is one T cell receptor beta chain sequence, with context. Its antigen is not known. This sample is drawn from a study of beta chain features in type 1 diabetes. Points from the study as a whole: Type 1 diabetes patients had TCRB CDR3s that were shorter (moderately but significantly so) in all four CD4+ subsets. Any role of HLA type in TCRB rearrangement remained unresolved here. Possibly, sequencing cDNA over-represented cells that had high TCR expression levels.

With 0 bases clipped from V and 4 bases from J, the junction kept 5 bases outside the gene matches. The CDR3 runs 16 residues. Per germline, CDR1 SEHNR and CDR2 FQNEAQ (reference sequence). The investigators reverse transcribed all of the isolated RNA, so they sequenced expressed TCRB transcripts. Sequencing used immunoSEQ multiplex PCR; TCRdb keeps in-frame clones, though not all of them. The data contain under 850,000 clones, 10% to 15% of them singletons. The V and J genes are TRBV7-9 and TRBJ2-1; TRBD2 matches 8 bases. This clonotype originated in a man aged 18 to 30 with type 1 diabetes. Sequencing was carried out using naive CD4+ T cells from blood. CDR3 nucleotides: TGTGCCAGCAGCTTAGCAAGCGGGGGACCGTACAATGAGCAGTTCTTC. This codes for CASSLASGGPYNEQFF.